This record covers a single T cell receptor (beta chain). Its cognate antigen is unknown. The sample originates from a study of cytomegalovirus exposure and HLA in healthy donors. Study results and caveats: Only CMV serostatus was available as immune exposure information. Researchers counted around 170 TCR beta chains as cytomegalovirus-associated. Upon later analysis, HLA-associated TCR beta chains proved more clonally expanded than other, equally common chains. Sequencing depth roughly uniform across donors was assumed in presence/absence analyses.

Vbeta (60) and Jbeta (13) primers were used in the PCR. TCRdb's table, derived via immunoSEQ multiplex PCR, lists solely in-frame clones and lacks some. Here the sample table reports around 76,000 clones. The trim removed 5 bases at V and 1 base at J, leaving 10 bases unmatched. Germline CDR1 reads SGDLS; CDR2 reads YYNGEE. The CDR3 loop spans 16 amino acids. V gene TRBV9 combines with J gene TRBJ1-2; 8 nucleotides match TRBD1. This clonotype was obtained from a boy aged 5-17 years in good health and CMV-seronegative. Sequencing was carried out using PBMCs. The CDR3 reads CASSRTRTGSNYGYTF. As DNA, the CDR3 is TGTGCCAGCAGTCGGACGAGGACAGGGAGTAACTATGGCTACACCTTC.